Below are 15 T cell receptor beta chains sequenced from a single sample in a study of blood T cell repertoires in COVID-19. Libraries were prepared by immunoSEQ multiplex PCR; TCRdb keeps only in-frame clonotypes and omits some of them. This sample carries roughly 25,000 clones, roughly four fifths of them seen once, and the ten largest clones take roughly 2.5%. The sequenced material came from peripheral blood. Source of these receptors: a woman aged 70-85 years with COVID-19, enrolled during active disease.

This clone was counted a single time. The rearrangement links TRBV19 to TRBJ2-1, with TRBD2 matching 13 bases. CDR1 is LNHDA and CDR2 is SQIVND in the germline V gene (reference sequence). The CDR3 extends over 17 amino acids. The V segment lost 6 bases and the J segment 3 bases; nucleotides outside the gene matches: 8. The CDR3 spells CASSAGLAGVNYNEQFF. The CDR3 DNA reads TGTGCCAGTAGCGCCGGACTAGCGGGAGTAAACTACAATGAGCAGTTCTTC.

The V and J genes are TRBV9 and TRBJ2-7, with 8 bases aligning to TRBD2. Per germline, CDR1 SGDLS and CDR2 YYNGEE. J lost 0 bases, V lost 2 bases, and 4 bases had no gene match. The CDR3 is 15 amino acids. CDR3: CASSVGRGASYEQYF. The CDR3 region has the DNA TGTGCCAGCAGCGTCGGGCGGGGGGCCTCCTACGAGCAGTACTTC.

V usage is TRBV7-2 and J usage is TRBJ2-1; D gene unclear. Germline CDR1 reads SGHTA; CDR2 reads FQGNSA. The CDR3 has 12 residues. Trimming removed 1 base from V and 6 bases from J, with 4 bases in between. The CDR3 DNA follows: TGTGCCAGCAGCTTAGTCGTCAATGAGCAGTTCTTC. It encodes CASSLVVNEQFF.

The V and J genes are TRBV9 and TRBJ1-2; D gene unclear. V dropped 3 bases and J dropped 4 bases, with 16 bases sitting between them. CDR1 is SGDLS and CDR2 is YYNGEE in the germline V gene. CDR3 length: 15 residues. CDR3 sequence reads: CASSAGLSSGYGYTF. In nucleotides, the CDR3 is TGTGCCAGCAGCGCCGGGTTGAGTTCTGGCTATGGCTACACCTTC.

The chain has TRBV4-3 and TRBJ2-7; no clear D. Germline-derived CDR1 and CDR2 are LGHNA and YSLEER. V lost 3 bases, J lost 6 bases, and 12 bases lay in between. The CDR3 length is 13 residues. In nucleotides, the CDR3 is TGCGCCAGCAGCCAGGGCTTAGGTGTCGAGCAGTACTTC. It translates to CASSQGLGVEQYF.

The rearrangement joins TRBV24-1 to TRBJ2-5; possible D gene TRBD1, 6 bases. There are 13 residues in the CDR3. In germline, CDR1 is KGHDR, CDR2 SFDVKD. With 4 bases removed from V and 5 bases from J, the gap between germline ends came to 10 bases. The CDR3 sequence: CATSEPDRETQYF. DNA for the CDR3: TGTGCCACCAGTGAGCCCGACAGGGAGACCCAGTACTTC.

This clone was observed a handful of times. This rearrangement joins TRBV7-6 to TRBJ1-3, with no clear D. V dropped 10 bases and J dropped 0 bases, with 16 bases sitting between them. The CDR3 spans 15 residues. From germline, CDR1 is SGHVS and CDR2 FNYEAQ. CDR3 bases: TGTGCCACCGGGGTCGGGCCGGCCTCTGGAAACACCATATATTTT. This codes for CATGVGPASGNTIYF.

The CDR3 region is CASSQTGGISPLHF. The CDR3 DNA follows: TGTGCCAGCAGCCAAACAGGGGGCATTTCACCCCTCCACTTT. The chain links TRBV14 to TRBJ1-6; 9 bases agree with TRBD1. With V trimmed by 2 bases and J by 9 bases, 2 bases remained unmatched. CDR3 size: 14 residues. The germline V gene has CDR1 SGHDN and CDR2 FVKESK.

The genes are TRBV7-9 and TRBJ2-2; D is perhaps TRBD1 (6 bases). The V gene's germline CDR1 is SEHNR and CDR2 FQNEAQ (reference sequence). Trimming stripped 5 bases from V and 0 bases from J, with 16 bases between. This CDR3 contains 17 residues. The CDR3 DNA is TGTGCCAGCAGCCCACAGGGCCCGGGTACGAACACCGGGGAGCTGTTTTTT. Its protein is CASSPQGPGTNTGELFF.

This chain uses TRBV7-8 with TRBJ2-7, with 9 bases lining up with TRBD2. The CDR3 extends over 15 amino acids. J was trimmed by 1 base and V by 5 bases; bases with no gene match: 6. Looked up from germline, CDR1 is SGHVS and CDR2 is FQNEAQ. CDR3 protein: CASSTRLAASYEQYF. CDR3 coding DNA: TGTGCCAGCAGCACGAGACTAGCGGCTTCCTACGAGCAGTACTTC.

V is TRBV11-3 and J is TRBJ1-1, with a tentative D call TRBD1 (6 bases). V was pared by 1 base and J by 1 base, with 7 bases between. There are 14 residues in the CDR3. Germline loops: CDR1 SGHNT, CDR2 YENEEA. The CDR3 sequence is CASSLGQENTEAFF. The CDR3 coding sequence is TGTGCCAGCAGCTTAGGACAGGAGAACACTGAAGCTTTCTTT.

The sample holds one count of this clone. The gene calls are TRBV7-9 and TRBJ1-2, with 8 bases identical to TRBD1. CDR1 and CDR2 (germline): SEHNR, FQNEAQ (reference sequence). Trimming at V came to 5 bases and at J to 6 bases, leaving 11 bases not matched to a gene. This CDR3 has 15 amino acids. The CDR3 DNA sequence: TGTGCCAGCAGCCCAGGGGGCGCTGGGTCTGATGGCTACACCTTC. Its translation: CASSPGGAGSDGYTF.

This clone was detected only once. The chain is built from TRBV7-6 and TRBJ2-1, with 8 nucleotides matching TRBD2. V dropped 2 bases and J dropped 5; count of bases not matched to a gene: 5. CDR1 SGHVS and CDR2 FNYEAQ come from the germline V gene. CDR3 length: 15 amino acids. As DNA, the CDR3 is TGTGCCAGCAGCTTATGGGCTAGCGGGCACAATGAGCAGTTCTTC. The encoded protein is CASSLWASGHNEQFF. Complete variable domain (other parts from reference TRBV7-6 and TRBJ2-1): GAGVSQSPRYKVTKRGQDVALRCDPISGHVSLYWYRQALGQGPEFLTYFNYEAQQDKSGLPNDRFSAERPEGSISTLTIQRTEQRDSAMYRCASSLWASGHNEQFFGPGTRLTVL.

The rearrangement joins TRBV6-2 or TRBV6-3 to TRBJ2-5; D uncertain. V was trimmed by 5 bases and J by 2 bases, leaving 9 bases between them. The CDR3 covers 13 residues. Germline assignment: CDR1 MNHEY and CDR2 SVGEGT. This CDR3 reads CASSRDPQETQYF. In nucleotides, the CDR3 is TGTGCCAGCAGTAGAGATCCGCAAGAGACCCAGTACTTC.

This clone has just a few counts. This sequence joins TRBV7-2 and TRBJ2-5, with 7 bases lining up with TRBD1. The CDR3 spans 14 residues. V shed 5 bases and J 7 bases; nucleotides not matched to a gene: 10. Germline values: CDR1 SGHTA, CDR2 FQGNSA. Here the CDR3 DNA reads TGTGCCAGCAGCGGGGGACAGCCCCCTAGGACCCAGTACTTC. Protein sequence: CASSGGQPPRTQYF.